This TCR beta chain was documented in a study of cytomegalovirus exposure and HLA in healthy donors. Sequenced by immunoSEQ multiplex PCR; TCRdb stores in-frame clones only, minus some. The repertoire holds tens of thousands of clones, with more than 85% as singletons. The clonotype comes from a man between 18 and 35 years old in good health and CMV-seronegative. The material sequenced was PBMCs.

CDR3 residues: CASSARRTGGLSRPDTQYF. CDR3 bases: TGTGCCAGCAGTGCCAGACGAACGGGGGGGCTATCTCGCCCAGATACGCAGTATTTT. V is TRBV6-1 and J is TRBJ2-3; 8 bases match TRBD2. The CDR3 runs to 19 residues. Germline CDR1 MNHNS, CDR2 SASEGT. The J segment lost 4 bases and the V segment lost 4 bases, leaving 19 bases of the junction unmatched.